What follows describes a single TCR beta chain. Its antigen is unidentified. V lost 4 bases, J lost 1 base, and 2 bases stayed unmatched. The germline gives CDR1 ENHRY, CDR2 SYGVKD. CDR3 size: 15 residues. This sample is part of a study of cytomegalovirus exposure and HLA in healthy donors. PCR primers comprised 60 Vbeta and 13 Jbeta primers. Method: immunoSEQ multiplex PCR; TCRdb's copy keeps in-frame clones and lacks some. Of over 110,000 clones in the sample, roughly 79% were seen once. Notes on the study in general: The authors judged a highly shared variant cluster likely a sequencing artifact. Later, an analysis showed that TCR beta chains associated with HLA were more clonally expanded than others that were equally common.

The chain couples TRBV10-3 to TRBJ2-1; the match to TRBD1 covers 9 bases. Material for sequencing was PBMCs. The TCR comes from a man younger than 35 in good health and CMV-seronegative. In DNA, the CDR3 is TGTGCCATCAGTGGAGGGACAGGGTCCTACAATGAGCAGTTCTTC. Translation gives CAISGGTGSYNEQFF.